The 27 T cell receptor beta chains presented below share a single source sample, sequenced in a study of radiotherapy plus CTLA-4 blockade in lung cancer. The protocol was immunoSEQ multiplex PCR, while the TCRdb copy is restricted to in-frame clones and leaves out a portion. The sample lists 9,500 to 15,000 clones, approximately 79% occurring once. The specimen comprised peripheral blood, sampled from a patient treated with radiotherapy plus ipilimumab. Receptors originate from a human donor with non-small cell lung cancer that progressed on radiotherapy plus ipilimumab.

V is TRBV18 and J is TRBJ2-3; D not certain. There are 15 residues in the CDR3. CDR1 and CDR2 from the germline V gene are KGHSH and LQKENI. Trimming shortened V by 3 bases and J by 1 base, and 11 bases separated the two germline ends. CDR3 bases: TGTGCCAGCTCACCCTTAGGCGTCGGCACAGATACGCAGTATTTT. Its protein is CASSPLGVGTDTQYF.

V is TRBV4-3 and J is TRBJ1-2; maybe TRBD1 (5 bases). The CDR3 covers 15 residues. V shed 0 bases and J shed 4 bases, with 12 bases lying between them. Germline lookup yields CDR1 LGHNA and CDR2 YSLEER. The DNA of the CDR3 is TGCGCCAGCAGCCAAGACTCGAACCAGGGCTATGGCTACACCTTC. Amino acids: CASSQDSNQGYGYTF.

In the case of this clone: A read error may produce the germline difference seen at one junction end. The chain employs TRBV2 and TRBJ1-4, with TRBD1 matching 10 bases. The germline V gene encodes CDR1 SNHLY and CDR2 FYNNEI. The CDR3 runs 12 residues. The CDR3 protein is CASSEGLGTGAF. The CDR3 DNA reads as TGTGCCAGCAGTGAAGGTCTTGGGACAGGGGCTTTT. The full variable domain, in which reference TRBV2 and TRBJ1-4 provide the parts outside the CDR3, is EPEVTQTPSHQVTQMGQEVILRCVPISNHLYFYWYRQILGQKVEFLVSFYNNEISEKSEIFDDQFSVERPDGSNFTLKIRSTKLEDSAMYFCASSEGLGTGAFGSGTQLSVL.

The V call is TRBV11-2, the J call TRBJ1-1; D not resolved. Per germline, CDR1 SGHAT and CDR2 FQNNGV. Trimming removed 0 bases at V and 5 bases at J, with 7 bases between. The CDR3 extends over 13 amino acids. The CDR3 bases are TGTGCCAGCAGCTTAGACTTCGGGACTGAAGCTTTCTTT. Protein product: CASSLDFGTEAFF.

The V call is TRBV5-4, the J call TRBJ1-2; a weak D match, TRBD1 (5 bases). Deletions cut 4 bases from V and 7 bases from J, with 11 bases between. This CDR3 has 12 amino acids. In germline, CDR1 is SGHNT, CDR2 YYREEE (reference sequence). CDR3 bases: TGTGCCAGCAGCCTATCAGGGTTTGGCTACACCTTC. Residues: CASSLSGFGYTF. Full variable domain (rest looked up from reference TRBV5-4 and TRBJ1-2): ETGVTQSPTHLIKTRGQQVTLRCSSQSGHNTVSWYQQALGQGPQFIFQYYREEENGRGNFPPRFSGLQFPNYSSELNVNALELDDSALYLCASSLSGFGYTFGSGTRLTVV.

V gene TRBV7-9 combines with J gene TRBJ2-5, with D perhaps TRBD2 (6 bases). The germline gives CDR1 SEHNR, CDR2 FQNEAQ (reference sequence). With 6 bases removed from V and 7 bases from J, the gap between germline ends came to 27 bases. This CDR3 is 17 amino acids long. CDR3 nucleotide sequence: TGTGCCAGCAGAAAAAATTGGGCGGGGCGGCCGGATCCGACCCAGTACTTC. Amino acids: CASRKNWAGRPDPTQYF. Full variable domain (outside the CDR3, taken from reference TRBV7-9 and TRBJ2-5): DTGVSQNPRHKITKRGQNVTFRCDPISEHNRLYWYRQTLGQGPEFLTYFQNEAQLEKSRLLSDRFSAERPKGSFSTLEIQRTEQGDSAMYLCASRKNWAGRPDPTQYFGPGTRLLVL.

There are a few counts of this clone. The chain is built from TRBV18 and TRBJ2-5; no definite D call. With 3 bases removed from V and 1 base from J, the gap between germline ends came to 3 bases. The CDR3 contains 12 residues. Germline loops: CDR1 KGHSH, CDR2 LQKENI. The CDR3 bases are TGTGCCAGCTCACCGGGCCAAGAGACCCAGTACTTC. This encodes CASSPGQETQYF.

The chain recombines TRBV21-1 with TRBJ1-1; the table gives TRBD1 as D, unverified against the DNA. TRBV21-1 is annotated as a pseudogene. This CDR3 spans 16 amino acids. CDR3 nucleotides: TGTGCCAGCAGCAAGAGTACCGGGACAGGGGACGCTGAAGCTTTCTTT. Translated: CASSKSTGTGDAEAFF.

CDR3 DNA: TGTGCCAGCAGGGGGGGACTAGGCTCTGGGGCCAACGTCCTGACTTTC. Translation: CASRGGLGSGANVLTF. The chain links TRBV9 to TRBJ2-6, with 8 bases matching TRBD2. J lost 0 bases, V lost 5 bases, and 4 bases had no gene match. This CDR3 contains 16 residues. Germline V gene data show CDR1 as SGDLS and CDR2 as YYNGEE.

V and J are TRBV19 and TRBJ2-1, with 7 bases matching TRBD2. Germline V lookup: CDR1 LNHDA, CDR2 SQIVND (reference sequence). The CDR3 has 14 residues. V lost 5 bases to trimming and J lost 4 bases; unmatched junction nucleotides: 5. The CDR3 DNA reads as TGTGCCAGTAGTGGGGGACTACATTACAATGAGCAGTTCTTC. It yields the protein CASSGGLHYNEQFF.

The rearrangement uses TRBV4-1 and TRBJ2-7; 11 bases fit TRBD1. V was clipped by 0 bases and J by 3 bases; unmatched bases: 4. Germline CDR1 and CDR2: MGHRA and YSYEKL. CDR3 size: 16 residues. CDR3 DNA: TGCGCCAGCAGCCAAGATCGGACAGGGGGCTTCTACGAGCAGTACTTC. This codes for CASSQDRTGGFYEQYF.

The rearrangement joins TRBV27 to TRBJ1-5, with D possibly being TRBD1 (6 bases). The V gene lost 3 bases and the J gene lost 6 bases, with 15 bases spanning the gap. The germline V gene has CDR1 MNHEY and CDR2 SMNVEV (reference sequence). CDR3 size: 15 residues. Here the CDR3 DNA reads TGTGCCAGCAGTTTCCCAGGGGTCTTGGGTCAGCCCCAGCATTTT. It translates to CASSFPGVLGQPQHF.

The CDR3 DNA is TGTGCCAGCAGCAAAACGACAGATAACTATGGCTACACCTTC. Translated: CASSKTTDNYGYTF. The chain links TRBV6-5 to TRBJ1-2, with D tentatively TRBD1 (5 bases). The ends were cut back, 6 bases at V and 1 base at J, with 12 bases in the middle. The V gene's germline CDR1 is MNHEY and CDR2 SVGAGI. CDR3 length equals 14 residues.

The genes are TRBV6-5 and TRBJ1-2; no firm D call. CDR1 MNHEY and CDR2 SVGAGI come from the germline V gene. Trimming removed 5 bases at V and 4 bases at J, with 14 bases between. This CDR3 has 14 amino acids. CDR3 in DNA: TGTGCCAGCAGTAGAACAGACCGGGGCTATGGCTACACCTTC. Amino acids: CASSRTDRGYGYTF.

CDR3 in amino acids: CASSLAGGAGAEQFF. The CDR3 DNA reads TGTGCCAGCAGCTTAGCGGGAGGGGCGGGGGCTGAGCAGTTCTTC. The chain uses TRBV7-9 and TRBJ2-1; possible D gene TRBD2, 7 bases. This CDR3 contains 15 residues. Deletions cut 0 bases from V and 9 bases from J, with 15 bases between. CDR1 is SEHNR, CDR2 FQNEAQ, per germline (reference sequence).

This rearrangement joins TRBV5-4 to TRBJ2-3, with 8 bases fitting TRBD2. CDR1 is SGHNT and CDR2 is YYREEE in the germline V gene (reference sequence). The CDR3 totals 15 residues. J lost 2 bases, V lost 6 bases, and 8 bases had no gene match. The CDR3 nucleotides are TGTGCCAGCACCCACGGGGGGGGCCCCACAGATACGCAGTATTTT. Its translation: CASTHGGGPTDTQYF.

The chain recombines TRBV5-1 with TRBJ1-1, with D possibly matching TRBD1 (5 bases). The CDR3 spans 12 residues. With 4 bases removed from V and 2 bases from J, the gap between germline ends came to 6 bases. Germline CDR1 SGHRS, CDR2 YFSETQ. The CDR3 sequence: CASSQGNTEAFF. The CDR3 region has the DNA TGCGCCAGCAGCCAGGGTAACACTGAAGCTTTCTTT.

The J gene is TRBJ2-5, the V gene TRBV6-1; D perhaps matches TRBD2 (5 bases). The CDR3 has 13 residues. Trimming cost V 5 bases and J 1 base, with 8 bases left between them. The germline gives CDR1 MNHNS, CDR2 SASEGT. CDR3 in DNA: TGTGCCAGCAGTAGCGGTCTCCAAGAGACCCAGTACTTC. This encodes CASSSGLQETQYF.

The V call is TRBV6-6, the J call TRBJ2-5; 9 bases map to TRBD1. The CDR3 has 14 residues. The germline V gene has CDR1 MNHNY and CDR2 SVGAGI (reference sequence). V lost 6 bases and J lost 8; bases outside the gene matches: 10. Written as DNA, the CDR3 is TGTGCCAGCAGCACAGGGGGCGGCAAACCCACCCAGTACTTC. Translated: CASSTGGGKPTQYF.

This chain links TRBV5-4 with TRBJ2-7; D assignment may be TRBD1 or TRBD2 (5 bases each). Germline V gene data show CDR1 as SGHNT and CDR2 as YYREEE (reference sequence). CDR3 length: 12 amino acids. Trimming took off 4 bases at V and 3 bases at J, with 8 bases between the two ends. CDR3 amino acids: CASSRDGYEQYF. In nucleotides, the CDR3 is TGTGCCAGCAGCCGGGACGGCTACGAGCAGTACTTC. The variable domain in full, with the rest retrieved from reference TRBV5-4 and TRBJ2-7, is ETGVTQSPTHLIKTRGQQVTLRCSSQSGHNTVSWYQQALGQGPQFIFQYYREEENGRGNFPPRFSGLQFPNYSSELNVNALELDDSALYLCASSRDGYEQYFGPGTRLTVT.

This clone was counted a few times. The rearrangement uses TRBV13 and TRBJ1-6; no clear D gene. The V end was cut by 6 bases, the J end by 8 bases, with 14 bases between. The CDR3 runs 14 residues. Germline V gives CDR1 PRHDT, CDR2 FYEKMQ (reference sequence). The CDR3 nucleotides are TGTGCCAGCAGACCGGGCCTTGGGGATTCACCCCTCCACTTT. Amino acid sequence: CASRPGLGDSPLHF.

V gene TRBV11-2 combines with J gene TRBJ2-3; perhaps TRBD1 as D (5 bases). Trimming took off 1 base at V and 1 base at J, with 9 bases between the two ends. This CDR3 has 15 amino acids. Germline loops: CDR1 SGHAT, CDR2 FQNNGV. In DNA form, the CDR3 reads TGTGCCAGCAGCTTAGGGCCCAGGGGCACAGATACGCAGTATTTT. Translated: CASSLGPRGTDTQYF.

The rearrangement uses TRBV7-2 and TRBJ2-3; 8 bases are a match to TRBD1. Unmatched junction bases numbered 10, after V lost 5 bases and J lost 6 bases. The CDR3 totals 15 residues. Germline V CDR1 and CDR2: SGHTA, FQGNSA. The CDR3 reads CASSQGQGLSDTQYF. The CDR3 nucleotides read TGTGCCAGCAGCCAAGGACAGGGTCTAAGTGATACGCAGTATTTT.

The chain recombines TRBV19 with TRBJ2-7; D is possibly TRBD2 (5 bases). The CDR3 is 14 amino acids. From germline, CDR1 is LNHDA and CDR2 SQIVND (reference sequence). Trimming left V 1 base short and J 4 bases short, with 11 bases between. This CDR3 reads CASSIAPGEYEQYF. CDR3 nucleotide sequence: TGTGCCAGTAGTATAGCCCCCGGGGAGTACGAGCAGTACTTC.

The chain is built from TRBV19 and TRBJ1-2; D may be TRBD1 (5 bases). Germline V gene data show CDR1 as LNHDA and CDR2 as SQIVND (reference sequence). Trimming pared 5 bases from V and 4 bases from J, leaving 17 bases between. There are 15 residues in the CDR3. The CDR3 DNA sequence: TGTGCCAGTAGTCCCCAGGGACCCGGGGGCTATGGCTACACCTTC. Its protein product is CASSPQGPGGYGYTF.

The rearrangement joins TRBV5-1 to TRBJ2-7, with D possibly TRBD1 on 6 matching bases. This CDR3 has 17 residues. Germline-derived CDR1 and CDR2 are SGHRS and YFSETQ. V was pared by 0 bases and J by 7 bases, with 23 bases between. The CDR3 loop reads CASSLDSGAGARREQYF. CDR3 nucleotide sequence: TGCGCCAGCAGCTTGGACTCAGGCGCAGGGGCGCGTAGGGAGCAGTACTTC.

The chain is built from TRBV9 and TRBJ1-1; D might be TRBD1 (5 bases). CDR3 size: 14 residues. Trimming removed 2 bases from V and 4 bases from J, with 12 bases in between. Germline CDR1 reads SGDLS; CDR2 reads YYNGEE. CDR3 sequence (DNA): TGTGCCAGCAGCGTCGAAGCAGGGCCCACTGAAGCTTTCTTT. It encodes CASSVEAGPTEAFF.